Listed here are 11 T cell receptor beta chains from one sample, sequenced in a study of T-cell memory formation after mild COVID-19. A single record per CDR3 protein comes from TCRdb applying MiXCR to the 5' RACE reads. Of hundreds of thousands of distinct CDR3 sequences in the sample, about a fifth are singletons; the top ten hold about 8.4%. Material for sequencing was PBMCs or a T cell subset sorted from them (not recorded which). The origin of the receptors is an adult woman who had mild COVID-19 (a few samples of this study predate the infection). Cell type and time point are not known.

The V and J genes are TRBV3-1 and TRBJ1-5; D gene uncertain. Germline V gene sequence: CDR1 LGHDT, CDR2 YNNKEL (reference sequence). V was pared by 8 bases and J by 0 bases, with 14 bases between. This CDR3 comprises 15 residues. CDR3 amino acids: CASGDGTYSNQPQHF. The CDR3, as DNA: TGTGCCAGCGGCGACGGAACGTATAGCAATCAGCCCCAGCATTTT.

The V call is TRBV4-2, the J call TRBJ2-1, with TRBD2 matching 10 bases. CDR1 and CDR2 (germline): LGHNA, YNFKEQ. J lost 8 bases, V lost 2 bases, and 12 bases had no gene match. This CDR3 comprises 17 residues. The CDR3 DNA is TGTGCCAGCAGCCAACTGGCCAGCGGGGGGGCCTGGGATGAGCAGTTCTTC. It translates to CASSQLASGGAWDEQFF.

This clonotype was counted at least ten times. The chain combines TRBV24-1 with TRBJ2-1; no clear D. Germline V gene sequence: CDR1 KGHDR, CDR2 SFDVKD. Trimming shortened V by 7 bases and J by 3 bases, and 15 bases separated the two germline ends. The CDR3 extends over 15 amino acids. CDR3 protein: CATSRGRKGYNEQFF. Written as DNA, the CDR3 is TGTGCCACCAGCCGAGGCCGTAAGGGCTACAATGAGCAGTTCTTC.

This clonotype was observed at least ten times. This sequence joins TRBV7-2 and TRBJ1-2; the D gene is possibly TRBD1 (6 bases). The CDR3 loop spans 14 amino acids. Trimming cost V 3 bases and J 0 bases, with 8 bases left between them. Germline values: CDR1 SGHTA, CDR2 FQGNSA. The CDR3 DNA is TGTGCCAGCAGCTTGGGACAAACTAACTATGGCTACACCTTC. It translates to CASSLGQTNYGYTF.

The V call is TRBV7-9, the J call TRBJ2-2, with D perhaps TRBD2 (6 bases). Trimming took 3 bases from V and 2 from J, leaving 13 bases between them. The germline V gene encodes CDR1 SEHNR and CDR2 FQNEAQ (reference sequence). The CDR3 loop spans 16 amino acids. The CDR3 protein is CASSFPGDLNTGELFF. Here the CDR3 DNA reads TGTGCCAGCAGCTTTCCGGGGGACCTAAACACCGGGGAGCTGTTTTTT.

This clonotype has just a few counts. CDR3 bases: TGTGCCAGCAGGGGATTCAACAGCCGATACGAGCAGTACTTC. Protein product: CASRGFNSRYEQYF. The chain carries TRBV27 and TRBJ2-7; D call uncertain. The CDR3 length is 14 residues. CDR1 and CDR2 from the germline V gene are MNHEY and SMNVEV (reference sequence). Trimming took off 6 bases at V and 4 bases at J, with 16 bases between the two ends.

J is TRBJ2-1 and V is TRBV29-1, with TRBD1 as a possible D gene (6 bases). This CDR3 region has 14 residues. Germline values: CDR1 SQVTM, CDR2 ANQGSEA. Deletions cut 4 bases from V and 2 bases from J, with 12 bases between. Written as DNA, the CDR3 is TGCAGCGTTGTGGGGACAATCGCCTACAATGAGCAGTTCTTC. This codes for CSVVGTIAYNEQFF.

V gene TRBV2 combines with J gene TRBJ2-1, with D unresolved. Trimming stripped 3 bases from V and 4 bases from J, with 7 bases between. The germline V gene has CDR1 SNHLY and CDR2 FYNNEI. The CDR3 has 13 amino acids. The CDR3 is CASSEQRYNEQFF. The CDR3 DNA sequence: TGTGCCAGCAGTGAGCAGAGGTACAATGAGCAGTTCTTC.

The rearrangement uses TRBV12-3 or TRBV12-4 and TRBJ2-1; D remains ambiguous. The V and J ends lost 5 bases and 6 bases respectively, with 11 bases between them. The CDR3 is 13 residues long. The CDR3 here is CASSPLQSNEQFF. CDR3 sequence (DNA): TGTGCCAGCAGTCCTTTACAGTCCAATGAGCAGTTCTTC.

This clonotype was seen many times. The chain is built from TRBV4-3 and TRBJ2-1; 12 bases agree with TRBD2. The junction had 2 bases not matched to a gene; V was cut back by 2 bases and J by 3 bases. The germline gives CDR1 LGHNA, CDR2 YSLEER. This CDR3 has 16 residues. In DNA, the CDR3 is TGCGCCAGCAGCCAACAGACTAGCGGGAGCTACAATGAGCAGTTCTTC. This codes for CASSQQTSGSYNEQFF.

For this clonotype: At one of its ends the junction is not consistent with the germline gene, which may arise from a read error. Here the CDR3 reads CASSQVSQPSSEQYF. CDR3 DNA sequence: TGTGCCAGCAGCCAAGTCTCACAGCCGTCCTCCGAGCAGTACTTC. The chain carries TRBV14 and TRBJ2-7; D unclear. The CDR3 runs 15 residues. The V gene's germline CDR1 is SGHDN and CDR2 FVKESK.